Presented here are 27 T cell receptor beta chains from one specimen sequenced in a study of T cell responses to AZD1222 COVID-19 vaccine. Measured with immunoSEQ multiplex PCR; TCRdb has only the in-frame clones, and not every one. The sample lists about 160,000 clones; less than 95% were seen once. This specimen consisted of peripheral blood, obtained on day 0 of AZD1222 vaccination. All receptors come from an adult in good health.

The chain combines TRBV7-8 with TRBJ2-2, with D hard to call. CDR3 size: 14 residues. The germline V gene encodes CDR1 SGHVS and CDR2 FQNEAQ. V was cut by 2 bases and J by 9 bases, with 13 bases left in between. CDR3 protein: CASSLFRVPRELFF. Written as DNA, the CDR3 is TGTGCCAGCAGCTTATTTCGTGTCCCAAGGGAGCTGTTTTTT.

The chain carries TRBV6-1 and TRBJ1-1; no clear D. Germline-derived CDR1 and CDR2 are MNHNS and SASEGT. The CDR3 consists of 15 residues. Trimming took off 2 bases at V and 1 base at J, with 11 bases between the two ends. The CDR3, as DNA: TGTGCCAGCAGTGAAAGTGGTTCGGGGAACACTGAAGCTTTCTTT. Protein sequence: CASSESGSGNTEAFF.

The chain carries TRBV7-6 and TRBJ2-1; D is possibly TRBD1 (6 bases). The germline V gene encodes CDR1 SGHVS and CDR2 FNYEAQ. Trimming removed 5 bases at V and 5 bases at J, with 13 bases between. CDR3 size: 14 residues. CDR3 amino acids: CASSLIRDNNEQFF. For the CDR3, the DNA is TGTGCCAGCAGCCTGATAAGGGACAACAATGAGCAGTTCTTC.

This sequence joins TRBV7-9 and TRBJ2-1; TRBD2 aligns across 7 bases. V was pared by 2 bases and J by 8 bases, with 15 bases of the junction left unmatched. This CDR3 region has 17 residues. Germline assignment: CDR1 SEHNR and CDR2 FQNEAQ (reference sequence). CDR3: CASSLYPPRGSIYEQFF. The CDR3 region has the DNA TGTGCCAGCAGCTTATATCCACCCCGCGGGAGTATCTATGAGCAGTTCTTC.

The chain links TRBV21-1 to TRBJ2-2; the listed D gene, TRBD1, was not tested against the DNA. TRBV21-1 is classified as a pseudogene. CDR3 length equals 16 residues. The CDR3 is CASSIFRNPNTGELFF. The CDR3 nucleotides are TGTGCCAGCAGCATATTCAGGAACCCGAACACCGGGGAGCTGTTTTTT.

The genes are TRBV10-3 and TRBJ1-1, with D hard to call. CDR3 size: 13 residues. Trimming cost V 3 bases and J 0 bases, with 5 bases left between them. Germline V lookup: CDR1 ENHRY, CDR2 SYGVKD. The CDR3 DNA sequence: TGTGCCATCAGTGACGTCATGAACACTGAAGCTTTCTTT. Translation: CAISDVMNTEAFF.

This chain uses TRBV5-1 with TRBJ1-2; D perhaps matches TRBD1 (5 bases). Trimming removed 3 bases from V and 6 bases from J, with 9 bases in between. The CDR3 length is 12 residues. Per the germline V gene, CDR1 is SGHRS and CDR2 is YFSETQ. This CDR3 is CASSWGTDGYTF. The DNA for the CDR3 is TGCGCCAGCAGCTGGGGCACGGATGGCTACACCTTC.

The V gene is TRBV3-1 (or the pseudogene TRBV3-2), the J gene TRBJ2-7; D is unresolved. This CDR3 contains 12 residues. V gave up 5 bases and J gave up 5 bases, with 10 bases separating them. In germline, CDR1 is LGHDT, CDR2 YNNKEL (reference sequence). CDR3 protein: CASSIRLDEQYF. In nucleotides, the CDR3 is TGTGCCAGCAGCATAAGGTTAGACGAGCAGTACTTC.

Written as DNA, the CDR3 is TGTGCCAGCAGCCCGACACCCGGGGACACTCCGGATAATTCACCCCTCCACTTT. This sequence encodes CASSPTPGDTPDNSPLHF. The rearrangement uses TRBV7-2 and TRBJ1-6, with a tentative D call TRBD1 (6 bases). Trimming took 5 bases from V and 5 from J, leaving 22 bases between them. CDR1 SGHTA and CDR2 FQGNSA come from the germline V gene. The CDR3 contains 18 residues.

This sequence joins TRBV6-5 and TRBJ1-3, with no clear D. V lost 0 bases and J 10 bases, leaving 10 bases between the germline ends. CDR1 and CDR2 (germline): MNHEY, SVGAGI. The length of the CDR3 is 13 residues. For the CDR3, the DNA is TGTGCCAGCAGTTACTCAAGAGACATGACCATATATTTT. Translated: CASSYSRDMTIYF.

The chain employs TRBV15 and TRBJ2-7; D gene unclear. The CDR3 sequence is 13 residues long. Germline values: CDR1 LNHNV, CDR2 YYDKDF (reference sequence). Trimming took 1 base from V and 0 from J, leaving 4 bases between them. CDR3 sequence: CATSRASSYEQYV. In nucleotides, the CDR3 is TGTGCCACCAGCAGAGCAAGCTCCTACGAGCAGTACGTC.

This chain links TRBV4-1 with TRBJ1-4, with TRBD1 as a possible D gene (6 bases). This CDR3 region has 15 residues. Germline CDR1 reads MGHRA; CDR2 reads YSYEKL. The V end was cut by 1 base, the J end by 8 bases, with 14 bases between. The CDR3 here is CASSQVGGAGEKLFF. DNA for the CDR3: TGCGCCAGCAGCCAAGTTGGGGGGGCAGGGGAAAAACTGTTTTTT.

This chain links TRBV9 with TRBJ1-1; TRBD1 aligns across 8 bases. The CDR3 runs 14 residues. Germline assignment: CDR1 SGDLS and CDR2 YYNGEE. With 5 bases clipped from V and 0 bases from J, the junction kept 3 bases outside the gene matches. CDR3 protein: CASSTRGLNTEAFF. The CDR3 DNA reads as TGTGCCAGCAGTACCAGGGGGCTGAACACTGAAGCTTTCTTT. Variable domain in full (rest from reference TRBV9 and TRBJ1-1): DSGVTQTPKHLITATGQRVTLRCSPRSGDLSVYWYQQSLDQGLQFLIQYYNGEERAKGNILERFSAQQFPDLHSELNLSSLELGDSALYFCASSTRGLNTEAFFGQGTRLTVV.

In its sample, this clone was seen once. The chain employs TRBV30 and TRBJ1-5; 10 bases align to TRBD1. CDR1 and CDR2 from the germline V gene are GTSNPN and SVGIG (reference sequence). The CDR3 totals 15 residues. After removal of 3 bases from V and 1 base from J, the junction contained 3 bases not matched to a gene. The CDR3 DNA sequence: TGTGCCTGGAGGACAGGGGGCGCGAGCAATCAGCCCCAGCATTTT. This codes for CAWRTGGASNQPQHF.

The chain carries TRBV5-1 and TRBJ1-6, with TRBD1 as a possible D gene (6 bases). The CDR3 consists of 16 residues. The germline V gene has CDR1 SGHRS and CDR2 YFSETQ. Trimming removed 0 bases from V and 9 bases from J, with 16 bases in between. The DNA for the CDR3 is TGCGCCAGCAGCTTGGACTGGGGGGCCCGGGCTTCACCCCTCCACTTT. Its translation is CASSLDWGARASPLHF.

V and J are TRBV14 and TRBJ1-1; D remains ambiguous. Trimming removed 4 bases at V and 7 bases at J, with 7 bases between. This CDR3 is built from 11 residues. CDR1 is SGHDN, CDR2 FVKESK, per germline. CDR3: CASSPEGEAFF. In DNA form, the CDR3 reads TGTGCCAGCAGCCCGGAGGGTGAAGCTTTCTTT.

The chain is built from TRBV19 and TRBJ1-3; perhaps TRBD1 as D (6 bases). This CDR3 has 17 amino acids. Trimming cost V 4 bases and J 4 bases, with 20 bases left between them. Germline lookup yields CDR1 LNHDA and CDR2 SQIVND (reference sequence). The CDR3 spells CASSRSPSGTNGNTIYF. CDR3 in DNA: TGTGCCAGTAGTAGGTCCCCCTCCGGGACAAACGGAAACACCATATATTTT.

This clone was detected once. J is TRBJ2-5 and V is TRBV11-2, with D perhaps TRBD2 (5 bases). Trimming pared 1 base from V and 3 bases from J, leaving 9 bases between. Germline V lookup: CDR1 SGHAT, CDR2 FQNNGV. The CDR3 spans 14 residues. CDR3 region: CASSLGPGKETQYF. Written as DNA, the CDR3 is TGTGCCAGCAGCTTAGGTCCGGGGAAAGAGACCCAGTACTTC.

CDR3 in DNA: TGTGCCAGCAGTCCTAGCGGGGGGGCGTCCACCGGGGAGCTGTTTTTT. Residues: CASSPSGGASTGELFF. This chain joins TRBV6-4 and TRBJ2-2, with 12 bases that match TRBD2. The V segment lost 5 bases and the J segment 4 bases; nucleotides outside the gene matches: 5. The CDR3 extends over 16 amino acids. CDR1 and CDR2 from the germline V gene are MRHNA and SNTAGT.

The rearrangement joins TRBV11-1 to TRBJ2-3; 10 bases line up with TRBD2. Germline assignment: CDR1 SGHAT and CDR2 FQDESV (reference sequence). Losses at the gene ends were 5 bases for V and 6 bases for J; bases not matched to a gene: 11. The CDR3 loop spans 16 amino acids. CDR3 sequence: CASSGPSGGAIDTQYF. The CDR3 region has the DNA TGTGCCAGCAGCGGGCCAAGCGGGGGGGCCATTGATACGCAGTATTTT.

This chain links TRBV19 with TRBJ2-7; 9 bases fit TRBD1. In germline, CDR1 is LNHDA, CDR2 SQIVND (reference sequence). The CDR3 loop spans 13 amino acids. The trim removed 8 bases at V and 4 bases at J, leaving 6 bases unmatched. CDR3 DNA: TGTGCCAGTGGCCCGGGACAGGGTTACGAGCAGTACGTC. Its translation: CASGPGQGYEQYV.

This chain uses TRBV7-9 with TRBJ2-5, with 7 bases that match TRBD2. V trimming: 5 bases; J trimming: 4 bases; junction bases outside the gene matches: 4. The CDR3 totals 13 residues. CDR1 SEHNR and CDR2 FQNEAQ come from the germline V gene (reference sequence). The CDR3: CASSPTSVETQYF. The CDR3 coding sequence is TGTGCCAGCAGCCCAACTAGCGTAGAGACCCAGTACTTC.

V and J are TRBV28 and TRBJ2-6; TRBD1 aligns across 7 bases. V shed 5 bases and J 2 bases; nucleotides not matched to a gene: 9. The CDR3 has 17 amino acids. From germline, CDR1 is MDHEN and CDR2 SYDVKM. The CDR3 reads CASSLPPQGTGANVLTF. DNA for the CDR3: TGTGCCAGCAGTCTCCCACCACAGGGGACTGGGGCCAACGTCCTGACTTTC.

V usage is TRBV7-2 and J usage is TRBJ2-3; 13 bases fit TRBD2. V shed 4 bases and J 5 bases; nucleotides not matched to a gene: 6. The CDR3 is 16 residues long. Germline assignment: CDR1 SGHTA and CDR2 FQGNSA. CDR3 region: CASSWTSGGREDTQYF. For the CDR3, the DNA is TGTGCCAGCAGCTGGACTAGCGGGGGTAGGGAAGATACGCAGTATTTT.

The chain recombines TRBV29-1 with TRBJ1-4, with 9 bases fitting TRBD1. V lost 6 bases to trimming and J lost 5 bases; unmatched junction nucleotides: 7. CDR1 and CDR2 from the germline V gene are SQVTM and ANQGSEA. The CDR3 covers 14 residues. The CDR3 is CSVVLTGGNEKLFF. CDR3 DNA: TGCAGCGTCGTATTGACAGGGGGAAATGAAAAACTGTTTTTT.

The chain recombines TRBV7-9 with TRBJ2-1; TRBD1 matches at 8 bases. This CDR3 has 16 amino acids. Germline CDR1 SEHNR, CDR2 FQNEAQ (reference sequence). V dropped 5 bases and J dropped 7; count of bases not matched to a gene: 13. CDR3 loop: CASSDSLGQGTNEQFF. The CDR3 DNA follows: TGTGCCAGCAGCGACTCCCTCGGACAGGGTACAAATGAGCAGTTCTTC.

The chain couples TRBV15 to TRBJ1-3; the D gene is possibly TRBD1 (5 bases). Per germline, CDR1 LNHNV and CDR2 YYDKDF (reference sequence). The V end lost 0 bases, the J end lost 0 bases, and 9 bases lay between the germline ends. The CDR3 contains 16 residues. The CDR3 loop reads CATSRDPGTSGNTIYF. DNA of the CDR3: TGTGCCACCAGCAGAGATCCAGGGACCTCTGGAAACACCATATATTTT.